This TCR beta chain was sequenced during a study of shared clonotypes between healthy human individuals. Study-level information: Used for every donor were three CD4 naive, three CD4 memory, two CD8 naive and one CD8 memory plate. General study findings and limits: Larger richness was generally estimated for naive than memory subsets. Unshared clonotypes carried lower generation probabilities than those common to all four donors. Investigators collected only blood, and repertoires in tissues likely differ.

Profiled with immunoSEQ multiplex PCR; TCRdb holds only in-frame clones, not every one. The data hold about 770,000 clones, with 72% observed a single time. This clone was observed many times. As yet, its antigen is unknown. The germline gives CDR1 SNHLY, CDR2 FYNNEI. After removal of 6 bases from V and 6 bases from J, the junction contained 10 bases not matched to a gene. The CDR3 is made up of 14 amino acids. The TCR sequence derives from a woman aged 25 to 39 in good health. The chain couples TRBV2 to TRBJ2-7, with 8 bases that match TRBD2. Material: memory CD4+ T cells sorted from blood. Subset in this sample: CD45RA-negative fraction. For the CDR3, the DNA is TGTGCCAGCAGCTCCCGGAGGCTAGCGGGCGAGCAGTACTTC. Its protein is CASSSRRLAGEQYF.